Following are 16 T cell receptor beta chains from one sample sequenced in a study of PD-1 blockade in mismatch repair-deficient tumors. The protocol was immunoSEQ multiplex PCR, while the TCRdb copy is restricted to in-frame clones and leaves out a portion. The sample lists around 100,000 clones, around 80% occurring once. The material sequenced was peripheral blood, taken 60 weeks after starting pembrolizumab. The receptors were gathered from an adult with mismatch repair-deficient cancer.

The V gene is TRBV4-1, the J gene TRBJ2-3, with 8 bases aligning to TRBD2. From germline, CDR1 is MGHRA and CDR2 YSYEKL. V dropped 1 base and J dropped 5; count of bases not matched to a gene: 5. The CDR3 totals 15 residues. CDR3 amino acids: CASSQVGGRIDTQYF. The CDR3 nucleotides read TGCGCCAGCAGCCAAGTAGGCGGGAGGATAGATACGCAGTATTTT.

The V and J genes are TRBV29-1 and TRBJ2-1; D might be TRBD2 (5 bases). The germline V gene encodes CDR1 SQVTM and CDR2 ANQGSEA. Trimming took 4 bases from V and 9 from J, leaving 10 bases between them. The CDR3 totals 11 residues. The CDR3 nucleotides read TGCAGCGTTGCAGTAGCGAGTGAGCAGTTCTTC. This translates into CSVAVASEQFF.

In this sample, this clone turned up a few times. The rearrangement links TRBV18 to TRBJ2-7; 8 nucleotides line up with TRBD1. CDR3 length: 15 residues. CDR1 is KGHSH and CDR2 is LQKENI in the germline V gene. V lost 3 bases to trimming and J lost 3 bases; unmatched junction nucleotides: 7. The CDR3 nucleotides are TGTGCCAGCTCACCCGGACAGGGTAAGGGCTACGAGCAGTACTTC. It encodes CASSPGQGKGYEQYF.

This chain links TRBV19 with TRBJ1-5; D is unresolved. V was clipped by 4 bases and J by 2 bases, with 12 bases between them. Germline values: CDR1 LNHDA, CDR2 SQIVND (reference sequence). The length of the CDR3 is 15 residues. The CDR3 here is CASSTEGWGNQPQHF. CDR3 sequence (DNA): TGTGCCAGTAGTACAGAGGGTTGGGGCAATCAGCCCCAGCATTTT.

V usage is TRBV5-4 and J usage is TRBJ1-1, with a tentative D call TRBD1 (5 bases). The V gene lost 4 bases and the J gene lost 4 bases, with 8 bases spanning the gap. The CDR3 is 12 amino acids. Germline assignment: CDR1 SGHNT and CDR2 YYREEE (reference sequence). The CDR3 here is CASSPGGTEAFF. CDR3 sequence (DNA): TGTGCCAGCAGCCCCGGGGGCACTGAAGCTTTCTTT. Full variable domain (remainder filled in from reference TRBV5-4 and TRBJ1-1): ETGVTQSPTHLIKTRGQQVTLRCSSQSGHNTVSWYQQALGQGPQFIFQYYREEENGRGNFPPRFSGLQFPNYSSELNVNALELDDSALYLCASSPGGTEAFFGQGTRLTVV.

The chain joins TRBV7-2 to TRBJ2-7, with TRBD1 matching 7 bases. CDR3 length: 13 amino acids. CDR1 and CDR2 from the germline V gene are SGHTA and FQGNSA. V shed 5 bases, J shed 5 bases, and the junction held 6 bases outside the gene matches. This CDR3 reads CASSPRTGNEQYF. The CDR3 DNA is TGTGCCAGCAGCCCGCGGACAGGAAACGAGCAGTACTTC.

This clone came up once. The rearrangement links TRBV27 to TRBJ2-3, with D unresolved. Trimming stripped 5 bases from V and 7 bases from J, with 7 bases between. Germline V lookup: CDR1 MNHEY, CDR2 SMNVEV (reference sequence). The CDR3 has 11 residues. The CDR3 protein is CASSLSNTQYF. CDR3 nucleotides: TGTGCCAGCAGTCTCTCTAATACGCAGTATTTT.

The chain uses TRBV18 and TRBJ2-5, with unresolved D. This CDR3 is 13 amino acids long. Trimming stripped 6 bases from V and 4 bases from J, with 12 bases between. Germline CDR1 reads KGHSH; CDR2 reads LQKENI. The CDR3 spells CASSRDPGETQYF. CDR3 in DNA: TGTGCCAGCTCCCGTGATCCGGGAGAGACCCAGTACTTC. Looking up the rest from reference TRBV18 and TRBJ2-5 gives the full variable domain: NAGVMQNPRHLVRRRGQEARLRCSPMKGHSHVYWYRQLPEEGLKFMVYLQKENIIDESGMPKERFSAEFPKEGPSILRIQQVVRGDSAAYFCASSRDPGETQYFGPGTRLLVL.

This chain joins TRBV13 and TRBJ2-4; D may match TRBD1 or TRBD2 (5 bases each). The CDR3 length is 13 residues. The V end was cut by 5 bases, the J end by 6 bases, with 11 bases between. The germline V gene encodes CDR1 PRHDT and CDR2 FYEKMQ (reference sequence). CDR3 sequence (DNA): TGTGCCAGCAGCCTGCCGAGGGGAAACATTCAGTACTTC. Translated, it gives CASSLPRGNIQYF.

The chain recombines TRBV7-8 with TRBJ2-1; D ambiguous. Germline V gene lookup returns CDR1 SGHVS and CDR2 FQNEAQ. V lost 2 bases, J lost 5 bases, and 19 bases lay in between. The CDR3 has 17 residues. DNA of the CDR3: TGTGCCAGCAGCTTAAGAGATCCGGGTGCTGGAAACAATGAGCAGTTCTTC. Translated: CASSLRDPGAGNNEQFF.

The CDR3 bases are TGTGCCAGCAGTTACGAGCGGGGGAACACCGGGGAGCTGTTTTTT. This encodes CASSYERGNTGELFF. The chain carries TRBV6-5 and TRBJ2-2; TRBD2 aligns across 7 bases. Per the germline V gene, CDR1 is MNHEY and CDR2 is SVGAGI. There are 15 residues in the CDR3. Trimming took 2 bases from V and 1 from J; bases not matched to a gene: 1.

Only one count was recorded for this clone. The V call is TRBV18, the J call TRBJ1-1; D is unclear. CDR3 length: 12 residues. Germline CDR1 KGHSH, CDR2 LQKENI. Trimming removed 0 bases at V and 7 bases at J, with 6 bases between. CDR3 DNA: TGTGCCAGCTCACCACCTCGGGGTGAAGCTTTCTTT. Translated: CASSPPRGEAFF.

The chain recombines TRBV5-4 with TRBJ2-1, with D uncertain. There are 14 residues in the CDR3. V was cut by 2 bases and J by 3 bases, with 9 bases left in between. The V gene's germline CDR1 is SGHNT and CDR2 YYREEE (reference sequence). The CDR3 DNA sequence: TGTGCCAGCAGCTTAAAGGGCTACTACAATGAGCAGTTCTTC. Amino acid sequence: CASSLKGYYNEQFF. The variable domain in full, completed from reference TRBV5-4 and TRBJ2-1, reads ETGVTQSPTHLIKTRGQQVTLRCSSQSGHNTVSWYQQALGQGPQFIFQYYREEENGRGNFPPRFSGLQFPNYSSELNVNALELDDSALYLCASSLKGYYNEQFFGPGTRLTVL.

This chain joins TRBV30 and TRBJ1-4, with D tentatively TRBD1 (5 bases). The CDR3 spans 15 residues. The germline gives CDR1 GTSNPN, CDR2 SVGIG (reference sequence). V shed 2 bases and J shed 7 bases, with 17 bases lying between them. CDR3 DNA: TGTGCCTGGAGTTCCATAGGGGTCATGGGTGAAAAACTGTTTTTT. Amino acids: CAWSSIGVMGEKLFF.

V gene TRBV18 combines with J gene TRBJ1-1; no firm D call. From germline, CDR1 is KGHSH and CDR2 LQKENI. The CDR3 is 15 amino acids. Trimming pared 3 bases from V and 2 bases from J, leaving 13 bases between. The CDR3 region is CASSPLEQTNTEAFF. DNA for the CDR3: TGTGCCAGCTCACCCCTTGAGCAGACCAACACTGAAGCTTTCTTT.

The rearrangement joins TRBV6-5 to TRBJ1-2; TRBD1 matches 8 bases. The CDR3 covers 13 residues. Unmatched junction bases numbered 3, after V lost 2 bases and J lost 7 bases. The germline V gene encodes CDR1 MNHEY and CDR2 SVGAGI. CDR3 region: CASSYPDRAGYTF. The CDR3 nucleotides read TGTGCCAGCAGTTACCCGGACAGGGCTGGCTACACCTTC.